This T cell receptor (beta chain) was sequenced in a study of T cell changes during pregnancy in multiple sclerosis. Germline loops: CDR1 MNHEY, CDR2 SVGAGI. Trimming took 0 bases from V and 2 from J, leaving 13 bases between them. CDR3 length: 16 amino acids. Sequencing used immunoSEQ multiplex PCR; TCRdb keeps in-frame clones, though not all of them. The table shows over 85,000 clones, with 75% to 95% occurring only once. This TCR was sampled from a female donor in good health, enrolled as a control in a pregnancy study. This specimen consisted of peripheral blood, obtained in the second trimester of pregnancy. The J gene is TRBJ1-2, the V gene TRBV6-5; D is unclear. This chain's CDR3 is CASSYSTTRPNYGYTF. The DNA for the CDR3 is TGTGCCAGCAGTTACTCGACAACCAGGCCGAACTATGGCTACACCTTC.